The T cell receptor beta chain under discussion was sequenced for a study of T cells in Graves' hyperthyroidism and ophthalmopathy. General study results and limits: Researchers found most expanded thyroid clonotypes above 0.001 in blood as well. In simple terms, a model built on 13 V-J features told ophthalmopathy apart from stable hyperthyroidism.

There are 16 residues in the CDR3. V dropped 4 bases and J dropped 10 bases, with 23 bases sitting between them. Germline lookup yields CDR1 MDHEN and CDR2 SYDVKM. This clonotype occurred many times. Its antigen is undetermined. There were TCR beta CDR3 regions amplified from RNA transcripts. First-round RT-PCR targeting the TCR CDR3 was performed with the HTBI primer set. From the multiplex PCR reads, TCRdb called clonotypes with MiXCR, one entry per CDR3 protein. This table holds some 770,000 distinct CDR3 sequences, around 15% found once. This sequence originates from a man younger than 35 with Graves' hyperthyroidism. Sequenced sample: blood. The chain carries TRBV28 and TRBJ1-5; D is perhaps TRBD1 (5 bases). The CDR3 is CASSSLRQGAISPQHF. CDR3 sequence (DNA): TGTGCCAGCAGTTCCCTTAGGCAGGGAGCAATCAGCCCCCAGCATTTT.